This T cell receptor beta chain was identified during a study of CD8 T cells in ankylosing spondylitis. TCRdb fed the 5' RACE reads into MiXCR, producing one record per CDR3 protein. The table has roughly 260,000 distinct CDR3 sequences, 20% seen once. This clonotype was seen more than once but under ten times. Its antigen remains unknown. Germline V gene sequence: CDR1 LGHDT, CDR2 YNNKEL (reference sequence). The CDR3 loop spans 18 amino acids. V lost 0 bases to trimming and J lost 1 base, with 18 bases between them. Broader study findings: Reportedly, significant enrichment of disease-linked clones occurred in matched ankylosing spondylitis synovial fluid. There were earlier reports of some motif variants in reactive arthritis synovial fluid and blood.

The chain joins TRBV3-1 to TRBJ1-1, with D unclear. Sequenced input: blood, either unsorted or a sorted T cell fraction (not recorded which). This receptor was taken from a male donor with ankylosing spondylitis or in good health (not recorded which). The CDR3 sequence: CASSQEGWFPRRNTEAFF. The CDR3 region has the DNA TGTGCCAGCAGCCAAGAAGGATGGTTTCCGCGGAGGAACACTGAAGCTTTCTTT.